The sequence of this T cell receptor beta chain was determined in a study of cytomegalovirus exposure and HLA in healthy donors (dated 2017 in TCRdb). About the study as a whole: An earlier analysis of 550 to 700 of the donors reported more than 250 Gb of sequence data and 117 million unique TCR beta sequences from 190 million or so T cells. An early release that covered some 630 HLA-typed donors contained about 300 gigabases of sequencing data and tens of millions of unique TCR sequences. A later analysis re-analyzed previously published TCR beta repertoires from hundreds of donors and added high-resolution HLA genotyping to study TCR occurrence patterns. The study combined high-throughput TCR immunosequencing, statistical association of individual TCRs with disease status, and machine learning to predict cytomegalovirus infection status. In a later genetic analysis, genome-wide SNP genotypes for 398 of the 666 donors were used, and that subset was treated as a discovery cohort. The number of donors typed differed by locus, with about 620-630 for A, B, C, DRB1 and DQB1, more than 500 for DQA1, about 610 for DPA1, and some 440 for DPB1. In an earlier analysis of over 550 of the donors, high-throughput TCR beta sequencing was used to judge whether each TCR beta V gene segment behaved as functional or pseudogenic. The T cell repertoires of 550 to 850 subjects were profiled by immunosequencing and related to cytomegalovirus serostatus. Among roughly 370 genotyped donors of the cohort, an average of approximately 230,000 unique TCR beta nucleotide sequences were sequenced per donor, about a sixth of them non-productive. A separate validation cohort of approximately 130 different subjects was used in addition to the roughly 670-subject first cohort. Donor age, sex, ethnicity and CMV serostatus were collected together with the repertoire data. Of the 300 to 400 genotyped donors, 65% to 90% fell in the genetic ancestry cluster associated with self-reported Caucasian donors. Rather than using new phenotypic data, the later analysis identified candidate immune exposures from TCR beta sequences and from how often those sequences occurred across donors. All discovery cohort repertoires had been generated using a single sequencing platform. HLA typing covered class I and class II loci at four-digit resolution. The aim of the study was to test whether cataloging public T cell receptors could identify signatures of past pathogen exposure. A handful of DR-DQ haplotypes were handled as single units for association and clustering because linkage in the cohort was strong. The paper as a whole reports these results and caveats: CMV serostatus was the only immune exposure information available for the cohort. An earlier analysis of 587 of the donors showed that most TCR beta V segments appeared in productive rearrangements either about 87% or about 30% of the time, which broadly matched IMGT annotations. A later analysis found that most CMV-associated TCR beta chains appeared HLA-restricted, with HLA associations seemingly driven largely by CMV exposure. In a later genetic analysis, fewer N-insertions in productive TCRs were reported among donors in an Asian-associated ancestry cluster than the roughly 700-donor mean. Roughly uniform sequencing depth across donors was assumed in presence/absence analyses, although this assumption may not hold. While some public TCRs were present in many individuals, most TCR sequences turned up only very rarely across donors. In vitro tests confirmed that a few of the cytomegalovirus-associated TCR beta chains recognize cytomegalovirus antigens. Only TCR beta chains were sequenced in this cohort, and the absence of alpha or paired-chain data limited detectable features. In a later analysis, HLA-associated TCR beta chains were found to be more clonally expanded and to have lower generation probabilities than equally common non-associated chains. It was suggested by the authors that the approach could potentially be generalized to other disease states and immunological phenotypes. According to a later analysis, TCR association rates differed among HLA loci, with DRB1 alleles showing the most associated TCRs and HLA-C alleles showing the fewest. The classifier was reported to diagnose cytomegalovirus status with high specificity and sensitivity in both the original and validation cohorts. According to a later analysis, parvovirus B19, influenza, CMV and Epstein-Barr virus appeared linked to several top co-occurrence clusters. Correlated functional status among segregating V segments might reflect linkage disequilibrium, but an unknown experimental factor could not be ruled out. A further reported finding was that TCR beta sequences accurately predicted the HLA-A and HLA-B alleles for most subjects in the first cohort. Because counts were too low, some 17 rarely observed V segments, including chromosome 9 orphons, were excluded from the earlier analysis of fewer than 650 of the donors. The study listed around 160 TCR beta chains as associated with cytomegalovirus. A group of highly shared sequence variants was considered likely to be a technical artifact of the sequencing pipeline. In a later genetic analysis, a missense DCLRE1C variant was associated with V-gene and J-gene trimming of TCR beta chains, and the association was replicated in an independent cohort. HLA typing was unavailable for some donors at each locus, so association tests used only the typed subset. Specific HLA alleles were associated with roughly 16,000 TCR beta sequences at a false discovery rate of 0.05 in a later analysis. The 87-base-pair reads could not distinguish some IMGT-functional V segments, including TRBV6-2 and TRBV6-3, so those segments were excluded. Strong co-occurrence of HLA alleles, especially DR and DQ, made assigning TCR associations to individual alleles difficult.

The cohort was made up of around 720 healthy bone marrow donors. Cohort members were all nominally healthy when sampled, although unrecorded immune exposures were likely present. The donor was CMV seropositive and belonged to the group of more than 250 seropositive cohort members. Each donor provided a peripheral blood sample, and peripheral blood mononuclear cells were used for TCR beta sequencing. The Qiagen DNeasy Blood Extraction Kit was used to extract genomic DNA from the blood cell samples. This clone was detected many times. What this receptor recognizes is not known. It has no much larger one-base neighbor in the sample; base qualities were not kept. The junction shows trimming of 3 bases on V and 3 bases on J, plus 6 bases between the germline ends. The CDR3 runs 14 amino acids, cysteine and phenylalanine included. Kept here is only the CDR3 DNA, which spans 42 bases and is read in frame from base 1. Taken from the germline V gene (reference sequence), the CDR1 and CDR2 loops are LNHNV and YYDKDF.

Library preparation was by the immunoSEQ multiplex PCR assay. For the multiplex PCR, a mixture combining 60 forward primers for TCR Vbeta segments and 13 reverse primers for TCR Jbeta segments was used. The CDR3 region of rearranged TCR beta genes was amplified from genomic DNA with a multiplex PCR assay. The amplified TCR beta libraries were sequenced on the Illumina HiSeq System as 87-base-pair reads. Under the source paper's analysis protocol: A later analysis counted tens of millions of unique TCR beta chains across the 640 or so repertoires, and some 11 million of these chains were shared by at least two donors. To remove PCR and sequencing errors, raw reads were error-corrected and collapsed into unique sequences using a nearest-neighbor algorithm that merged closely related sequences. V, D and J gene segments were assigned by aligning CDR3 sequences to IMGT reference sequences. Each retained sequence needed at least a six-nucleotide match to both a V gene segment and a J gene segment. Rearrangements were called productive when the CDR3 lacked stop codons and stayed in frame with V and J; all others were non-productive. Following IMGT convention, CDR3 was defined as the stretch from the second conserved V-encoded cysteine up to the conserved J-encoded phenylalanine. The earlier analysis of some 550 of the donors excluded any sequence lacking an unambiguous match to a single V gene segment. An earlier analysis of several hundred of the donors called V segments functional above 56.7% productive rearrangements and segregating when the between-donor standard deviation exceeded 5%. A statistical classification framework was developed to diagnose cytomegalovirus status using the catalog of TCR beta chain sequences. In a later analysis, V and J genes were assigned by comparing TCR nucleotide sequences against IMGT/GENE-DB human TR gene sequences. In a later analysis, CDR3 sequences and most-parsimonious VDJ recombination scenarios were assigned using the TCRdist pipeline. In a later analysis, each TCR beta chain was defined by its CDR3 amino acid sequence together with its V-gene family, and reads without a unique V-gene family were excluded. A later analysis removed 500 to 600 highly shared, low-generation-probability nucleotide sequences to deal with suspected cross-contamination and a sequencing artifact. In a later analysis, a clonal expansion index for each public chain was calculated from normalized within-repertoire ranks of inferred template counts. A later analysis computed generation probabilities with a VDJ recombination model fitted to out-of-frame rearrangements, and checked the results against IGoR. In a later analysis, TCR-TCR, TCR-HLA and TCR-CMV co-occurrence was scored with hypergeometric tests, and a repertoire-size bias correction was applied to TCR pairs. To estimate false discovery rates, a later analysis permuted the HLA or CMV assignments 20 times. In a later analysis, co-occurring TCRs were grouped with DBSCAN, and TCRdist sequence similarity was added when clustering was performed within HLA-allele-positive subsets. Co-occurrence clustering excluded repertoires with fewer than 30,000 or more than 120,000 public chains, plus five with anomalous nucleotide sharing. TCRdb took this table from immuneACCESS and kept in-frame rearrangements with V and J called. Such tables lack part of the clones; where checked against another copy, unresolved V genes explain under half of the gap, and the rest is unexplained. The V and J calls and clone size are taken from that table; D and trimming were inferred from the DNA. The sample data list around 70,000 clones, and about three quarters of these were observed just once. The biggest ten clones account for 9.5% to 13% of the sample.

The receptor chain draws on TRBV15 and TRBJ1-6; the D gene is possibly TRBD1, with 5 bases matching. This clonotype originated in a woman between 40 and 50 years old in good health and CMV-seropositive. The material sequenced was PBMCs. CDR3 region: CATSRDNYNSPLHF. The nucleotide sequence is given as TGTGCCACCAGCAGGGACAACTATAATTCACCCCTCCACTTT. With the portions outside the CDR3 filled from the reference TRBV15 and TRBJ1-6 genes, the complete variable region becomes DAMVIQNPRYQVTQFGKPVTLSCSQTLNHNVMYWYQQKSSQAPKLLFHYYDKDFNNEADTPDNFQSRRPNTSFCFLDIRSPGLGDTAMYLCATSRDNYNSPLHFGNGTRLTVT.